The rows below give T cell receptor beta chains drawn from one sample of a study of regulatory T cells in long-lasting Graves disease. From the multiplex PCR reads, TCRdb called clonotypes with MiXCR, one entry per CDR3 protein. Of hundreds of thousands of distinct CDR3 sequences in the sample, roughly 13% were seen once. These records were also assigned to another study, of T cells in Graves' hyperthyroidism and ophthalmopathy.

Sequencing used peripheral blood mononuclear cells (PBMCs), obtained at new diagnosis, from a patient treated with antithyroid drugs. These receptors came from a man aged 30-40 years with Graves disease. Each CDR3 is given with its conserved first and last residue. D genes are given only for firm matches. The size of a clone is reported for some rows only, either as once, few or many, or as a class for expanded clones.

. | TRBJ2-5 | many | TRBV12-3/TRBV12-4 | TGTGCCAGCAGTTTTCCGGAGGAAGATACCCAGTACTTC | CASSFPEEDTQYF
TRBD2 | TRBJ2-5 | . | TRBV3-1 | TGTGCCAGCAGCCAGTTAGCGGGAGAGGAAGAGACCCAGTACTTC | CASSQLAGEEETQYF
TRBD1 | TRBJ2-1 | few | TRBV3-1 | TGTGCCAGCAGCCAAGATCGGGACAGGGGCCGCGACATATACAATGAGCAGTTCTTC | CASSQDRDRGRDIYNEQFF
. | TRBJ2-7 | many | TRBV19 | TGTGCCAGTACTCCTCTTGGGAGTCCGGACGAGCAGTACTTC | CASTPLGSPDEQYF
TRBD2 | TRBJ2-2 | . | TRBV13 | TGTGCCAGCAGCACGACTAGCGGGGGCACCGGGGAGCTGTTTTTT | CASSTTSGGTGELFF
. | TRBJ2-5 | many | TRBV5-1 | TGCGCCAGCAGCTTGTTCTACGGGGAGACCCAGTACTTC | CASSLFYGETQYF
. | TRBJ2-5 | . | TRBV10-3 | TGTGCCTCGGCCATACAAGAGACCCAGTACTTC | CASAIQETQYF
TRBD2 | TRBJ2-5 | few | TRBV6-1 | TGTGCCAGCAGCTCGACTAGCGGGGGGGGTCTTCGGACCCAGTACTTC | CASSSTSGGGLRTQYF
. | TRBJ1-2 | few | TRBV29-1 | TGCAGCGTCCACTCCGGGACGCACCACGATGGCTACACCTTC | CSVHSGTHHDGYTF
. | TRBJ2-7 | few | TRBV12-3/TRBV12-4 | TGTGCCAGTTCGGGGCCACTTAGACCAGGGCAGTACTTC | CASSGPLRPGQYF
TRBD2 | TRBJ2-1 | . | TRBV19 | TGTGCCAGTAGTATAGGACTAGCGAGGACCAATGAGCAGTTCTTC | CASSIGLARTNEQFF
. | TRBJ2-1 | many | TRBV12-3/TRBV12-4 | TGTGCCAGCAGACCTGGCTCGGGGGAGAGCTCCTACAATGAGCAGTTCTTC | CASRPGSGESSYNEQFF
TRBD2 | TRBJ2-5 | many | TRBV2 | TGTGCCAGCAGTGAACTCGCGGGAGCCTTCGCGGAGACCCAGTACTTC | CASSELAGAFAETQYF
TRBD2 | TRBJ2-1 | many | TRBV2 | TGTGCCAGTCCTACTAGCGGGAGTAGGTACAATGAGCAGTTCTTC | CASPTSGSRYNEQFF
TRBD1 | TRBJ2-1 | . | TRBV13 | TGTGCCAGCAGCCCCCGGACAGGGGCGAATGAGCAGTTCTTC | CASSPRTGANEQFF
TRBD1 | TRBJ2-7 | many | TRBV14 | TGTGCCAGCAGCCCCGACTGGGACAGGGCCTACGAGCAGTACTTC | CASSPDWDRAYEQYF
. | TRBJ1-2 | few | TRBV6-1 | TGTGCCAGCAGACGGACCCCGGCCGTGGACTATGGCTACACCTTC | CASRRTPAVDYGYTF
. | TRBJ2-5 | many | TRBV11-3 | TGTGCCATCCCAAAGGTCAGGGGCGGGGAGACCCAGTACTTC | CAIPKVRGGETQYF
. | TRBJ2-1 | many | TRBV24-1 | TGTGCCACCAGTGAGATAGGACAGCCCTACAATGAGCAGTTCTTC | CATSEIGQPYNEQFF
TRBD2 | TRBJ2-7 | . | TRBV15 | TGTGCCACCAGCATCGGACTAGCGGTCTCCTACGAGCAGTACTTC | CATSIGLAVSYEQYF
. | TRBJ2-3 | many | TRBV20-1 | TGCAGTGCTGGACGCTTAAGCACAGATACGCAGTATTTT | CSAGRLSTDTQYF
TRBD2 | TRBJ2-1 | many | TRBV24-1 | TGTGCCACCAGTACTAGCGGGAGTGGGAATGAGCAGTTCTTC | CATSTSGSGNEQFF
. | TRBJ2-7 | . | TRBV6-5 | TGTGCCAGCAGTTATATCGCCTACGAGCAGTACTTC | CASSYIAYEQYF
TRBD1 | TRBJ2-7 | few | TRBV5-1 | TGCGCCAGCAGCTCCTGGGGGACAGGGAGAAGCTACGAGCAGTACTTC | CASSSWGTGRSYEQYF
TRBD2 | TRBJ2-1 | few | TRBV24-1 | TGTGCCACCAGCCCCCCGGGGGGGACGGGCGGGGCGAGCTCCTACAATGAGCAGTTCTTC | CATSPPGGTGGASSYNEQFF
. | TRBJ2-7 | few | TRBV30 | TGTGCCTGGAGAGAGGACGATGCCGAGCAGTACTTC | CAWREDDAEQYF
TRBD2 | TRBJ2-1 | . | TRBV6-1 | TGTGCCAGCAGTCGCCAACTAGCGGGATTCAATGAGCAGTTCTTC | CASSRQLAGFNEQFF
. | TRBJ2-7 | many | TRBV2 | TGTGCCAGCAGTGAATCGGAAGGGAAACTCGAGCAGTACTTC | CASSESEGKLEQYF
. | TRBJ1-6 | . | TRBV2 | TGTGCCAGCTTAAGGTGGGGGGCCGAAGTTAATTCACCCCTCCACTTT | CASLRWGAEVNSPLHF
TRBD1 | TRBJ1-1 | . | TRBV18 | TGTGCCAGCTCACCACCTCAGACAGGGTGGACTGAAGCTTTCTTT | CASSPPQTGWTEAFF
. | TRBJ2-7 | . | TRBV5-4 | TGTGCCAGCAGCTTTCTGGGCGGGCCCACCTACGAGCAGTACTTC | CASSFLGGPTYEQYF
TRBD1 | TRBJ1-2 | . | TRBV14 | TGTGCCAGCAGCCACCCGACAGGGGATGGCTACACCTTC | CASSHPTGDGYTF
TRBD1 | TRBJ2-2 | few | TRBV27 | TGTGCCAGCAGTTTCTTCCCCCGGCAGGGGGCACCTACCGGGGAGCTGTTTTTT | CASSFFPRQGAPTGELFF
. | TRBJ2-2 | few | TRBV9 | TGTGCCAGCAGTTGGGGGCCCGGGGAGCTGTTTTTT | CASSWGPGELFF
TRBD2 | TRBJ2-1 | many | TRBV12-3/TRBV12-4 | TGTGCCAGCAGTTTTGAGCGGGACTTTTCACGAATCTACAATGAGCAGTTCTTC | CASSFERDFSRIYNEQFF
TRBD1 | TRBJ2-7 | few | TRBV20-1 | TGCAGTGCGAGCCCCGGGACAGGGGTCCACGAGCAGTACTTC | CSASPGTGVHEQYF
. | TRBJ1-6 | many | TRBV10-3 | TGTGCCATCAGACAGGAGGATAATTCACCCCTCCACTTT | CAIRQEDNSPLHF
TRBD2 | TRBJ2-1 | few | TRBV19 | TGTGCCAGTAGTATAGAAGCGAGCGGGAGCTATAAGAATGAGCAGTTCTTC | CASSIEASGSYKNEQFF
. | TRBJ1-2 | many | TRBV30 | TGTGCCTGGAGTGGAGAAACCCCCTTTCTGGGCTACACCTTC | CAWSGETPFLGYTF
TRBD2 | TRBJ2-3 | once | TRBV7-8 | TGTGCCAGCAGCCGACGACTAGCGGGAGATTATCGCGGGGGCACAGATACGCAGTATTTT | CASSRRLAGDYRGGTDTQYF
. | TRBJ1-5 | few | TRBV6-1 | TGTGCCAGCAGCTCCCGACACAGCAATCAGCCCCAGCATTTT | CASSSRHSNQPQHF
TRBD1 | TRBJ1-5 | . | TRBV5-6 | TGTGCCAGCAGTTCCCAGACAGGGGGGATCTATCAGCCCCAGCATTTT | CASSSQTGGIYQPQHF
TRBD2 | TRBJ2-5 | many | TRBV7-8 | TGTGCCAGCAGCTTCGGACTAGCGGGAGAGGAGACCCAGTACTTC | CASSFGLAGEETQYF
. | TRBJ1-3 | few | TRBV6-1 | TGTGCCACCAGGATCGACGGTGCACTTGGAAACACCATATATTTT | CATRIDGALGNTIYF
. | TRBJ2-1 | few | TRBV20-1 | TGCAGTGCTACGGCGAATGAGCAGTTCTTC | CSATANEQFF
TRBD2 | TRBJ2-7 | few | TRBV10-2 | TGCGCCCGGGGGGAAGGGTACGCGGGGGGCTCCTACGAGCAGTACTTC | CARGEGYAGGSYEQYF
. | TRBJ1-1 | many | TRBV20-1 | TGCAGTGGATACCGGGAGGACCGAGGGATGAACACTGAAGCTTTCTTT | CSGYREDRGMNTEAFF
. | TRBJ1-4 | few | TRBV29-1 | TGCAGCGCAACCCACCCCGGGGTCGCTAATGAAAAACTGTTTTTT | CSATHPGVANEKLFF
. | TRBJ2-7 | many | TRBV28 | TGTGCCAGCAGTTCGACAGTCTACGAGCAGTACTTC | CASSSTVYEQYF
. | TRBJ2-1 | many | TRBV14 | TGTGCCAGCAGCCAGAGTGGGGGCCTATTAGTTGCGGCTGTTGAGCAGTTCTTC | CASSQSGGLLVAAVEQFF
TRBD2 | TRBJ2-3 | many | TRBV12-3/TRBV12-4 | TGTGCCAGCAGCCCCTTTCCCGGGACTAGCGGGGGTAGGGAACACACAGATACGCAGTATTTT | CASSPFPGTSGGREHTDTQYF
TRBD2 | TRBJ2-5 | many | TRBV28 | TGTGCCAGCAGCCCCGGGGCAGGGACTAGTGAGGAGACCCAGTACTTC | CASSPGAGTSEETQYF
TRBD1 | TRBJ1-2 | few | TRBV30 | TGTGCCTGGAGTTACGGGACAGGGGATGGCTACACCTTC | CAWSYGTGDGYTF
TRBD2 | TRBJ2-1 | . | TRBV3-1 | TGTGCCAGCAGCCACGGCGGGAGAGGTTCCTACAATGAGCAGTTCTTC | CASSHGGRGSYNEQFF
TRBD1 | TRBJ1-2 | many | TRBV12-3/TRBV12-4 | TGTGCCACTTTACAGGGGGAACAAAACTATGGCTACACCTTC | CATLQGEQNYGYTF
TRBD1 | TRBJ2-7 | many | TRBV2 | TGTGCCAGCAGCTTAGGGACAGGGGGCTACGAGCAGTACTTC | CASSLGTGGYEQYF